This TCR beta chain was recovered during a study of blood T cell repertoires in COVID-19. The overall study: The United States, Italy and Spain provided the acute and convalescent COVID-19 samples. T cells, B-cell-depleted T cells, or PBMCs supplied cDNA or gDNA.

In the original workflow: Using reference gene primer amplification, nucleated cell counts were estimated. Method: immunoSEQ multiplex PCR; TCRdb's copy keeps in-frame clones and lacks some. V and J calls and clone size come straight from that table; D and trimming were deduced from the DNA. This table holds roughly 28,000 clones, approximately 79% found once. The CDR3 loop spans 14 amino acids. Per the germline V gene, CDR1 is LNHDA and CDR2 is SQIVND (reference sequence). The V and J ends lost 3 bases and 4 bases respectively, with 10 bases between them. The sample was peripheral blood. This chain uses TRBV19 with TRBJ1-5, with D possibly matching TRBD1 (5 bases). The clonotype was recovered from a man at least 80 years old with active or convalescent COVID-19. The chain's CDR3 is CASSILQENQPQHF. In DNA form, the CDR3 reads TGTGCCAGTAGTATTTTACAGGAGAATCAGCCCCAGCATTTT.